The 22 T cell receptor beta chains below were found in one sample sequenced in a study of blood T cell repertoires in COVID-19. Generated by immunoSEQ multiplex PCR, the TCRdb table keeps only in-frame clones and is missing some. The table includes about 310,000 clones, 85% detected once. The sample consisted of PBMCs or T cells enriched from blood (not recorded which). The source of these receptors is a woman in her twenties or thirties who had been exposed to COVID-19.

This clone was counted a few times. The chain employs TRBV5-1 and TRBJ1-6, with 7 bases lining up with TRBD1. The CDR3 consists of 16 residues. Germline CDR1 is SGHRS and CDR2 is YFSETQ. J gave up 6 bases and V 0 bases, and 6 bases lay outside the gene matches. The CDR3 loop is CASSLATGQSNSPLHF. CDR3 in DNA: TGCGCCAGCAGCTTGGCCACGGGACAGTCTAATTCACCCCTCCACTTT.

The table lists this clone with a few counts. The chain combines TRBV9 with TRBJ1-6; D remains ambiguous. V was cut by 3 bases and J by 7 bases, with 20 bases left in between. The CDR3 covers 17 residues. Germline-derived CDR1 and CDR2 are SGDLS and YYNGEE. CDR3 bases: TGTGCCAGCAGCGAGAGCCCCGGAGGGCGACAAAATTCACCCCTCCACTTT. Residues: CASSESPGGRQNSPLHF.

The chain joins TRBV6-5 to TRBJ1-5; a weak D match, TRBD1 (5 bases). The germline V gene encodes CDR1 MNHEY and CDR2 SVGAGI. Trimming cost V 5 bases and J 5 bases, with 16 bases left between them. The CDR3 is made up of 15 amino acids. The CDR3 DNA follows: TGTGCCAGCAGTCAACTTGGGGGGTGGGATCAGCCCCAGCATTTT. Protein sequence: CASSQLGGWDQPQHF.

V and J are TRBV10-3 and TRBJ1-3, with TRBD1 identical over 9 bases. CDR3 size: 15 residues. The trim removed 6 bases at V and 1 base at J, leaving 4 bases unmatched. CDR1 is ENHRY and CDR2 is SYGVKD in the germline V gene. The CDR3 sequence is CAISQGTGSGNTIYF. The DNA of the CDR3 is TGTGCCATCAGCCAAGGGACAGGGTCTGGAAACACCATATATTTT.

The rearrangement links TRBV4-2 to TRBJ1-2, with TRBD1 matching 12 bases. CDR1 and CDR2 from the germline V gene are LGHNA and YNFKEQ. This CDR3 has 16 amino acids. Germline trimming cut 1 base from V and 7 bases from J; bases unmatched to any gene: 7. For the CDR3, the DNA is TGTGCCAGCAGCCAAGTGGGGACAGGGGGCGAGGGTGGCTACACCTTC. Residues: CASSQVGTGGEGGYTF.

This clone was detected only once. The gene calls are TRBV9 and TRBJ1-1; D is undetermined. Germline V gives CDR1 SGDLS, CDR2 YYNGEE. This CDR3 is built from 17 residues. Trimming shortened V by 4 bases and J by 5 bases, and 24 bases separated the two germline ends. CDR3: CASSTSRVGPPPTEAFF. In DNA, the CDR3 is TGTGCCAGCAGCACTAGCCGAGTCGGCCCTCCCCCGACTGAAGCTTTCTTT.

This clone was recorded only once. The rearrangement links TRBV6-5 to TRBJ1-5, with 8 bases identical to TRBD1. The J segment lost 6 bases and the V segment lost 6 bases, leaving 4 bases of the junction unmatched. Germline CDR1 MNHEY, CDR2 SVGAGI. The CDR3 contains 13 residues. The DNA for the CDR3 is TGTGCCAGCAGCACGCAGGGGGCTCAGCCCCAGCATTTT. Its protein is CASSTQGAQPQHF.

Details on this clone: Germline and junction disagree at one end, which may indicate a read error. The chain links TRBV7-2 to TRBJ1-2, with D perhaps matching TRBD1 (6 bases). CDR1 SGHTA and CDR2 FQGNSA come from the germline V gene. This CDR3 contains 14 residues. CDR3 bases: TGTGCCAGCACCTTAGCCCCAGGGGACTATGGCTACACCTTC. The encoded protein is CASTLAPGDYGYTF.

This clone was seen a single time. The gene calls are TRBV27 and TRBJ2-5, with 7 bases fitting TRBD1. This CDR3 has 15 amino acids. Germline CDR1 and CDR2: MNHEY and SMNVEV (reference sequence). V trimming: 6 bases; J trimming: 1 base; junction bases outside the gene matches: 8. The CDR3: CASRDRYEPQETQYF. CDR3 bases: TGTGCCAGCAGGGACAGGTACGAGCCCCAAGAGACCCAGTACTTC.

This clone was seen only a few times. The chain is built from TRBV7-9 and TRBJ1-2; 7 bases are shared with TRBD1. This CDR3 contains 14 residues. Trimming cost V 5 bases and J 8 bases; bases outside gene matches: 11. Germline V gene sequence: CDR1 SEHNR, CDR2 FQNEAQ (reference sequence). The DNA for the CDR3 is TGTGCCAGCAGCCCCGAGACAGGGATCCGCGGCTACACCTTC. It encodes CASSPETGIRGYTF.

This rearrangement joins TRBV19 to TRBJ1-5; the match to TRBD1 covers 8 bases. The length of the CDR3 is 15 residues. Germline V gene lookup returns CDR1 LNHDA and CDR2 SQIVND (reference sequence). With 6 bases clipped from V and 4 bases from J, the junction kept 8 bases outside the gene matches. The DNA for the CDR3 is TGTGCCAGTAGCCTATCGGGGACAGGTAATCAGCCCCAGCATTTT. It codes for CASSLSGTGNQPQHF.

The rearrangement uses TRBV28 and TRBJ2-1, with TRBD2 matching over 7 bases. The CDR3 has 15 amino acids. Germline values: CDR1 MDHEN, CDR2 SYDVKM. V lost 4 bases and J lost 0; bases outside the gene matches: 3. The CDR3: CASSSGGSSYNEQFF. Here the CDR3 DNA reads TGTGCCAGCAGTTCCGGGGGGAGCTCCTACAATGAGCAGTTCTTC.

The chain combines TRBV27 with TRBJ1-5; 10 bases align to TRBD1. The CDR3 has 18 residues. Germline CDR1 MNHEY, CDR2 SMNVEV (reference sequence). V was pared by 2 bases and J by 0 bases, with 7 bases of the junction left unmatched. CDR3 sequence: CASSLTGQGDHSNQPQHF. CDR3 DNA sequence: TGTGCCAGCAGTTTAACCGGACAGGGGGACCATAGCAATCAGCCCCAGCATTTT.

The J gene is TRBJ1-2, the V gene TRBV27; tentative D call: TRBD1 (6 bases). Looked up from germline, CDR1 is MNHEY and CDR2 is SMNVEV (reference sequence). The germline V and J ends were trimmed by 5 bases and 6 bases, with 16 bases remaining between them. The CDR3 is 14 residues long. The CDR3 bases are TGTGCCAGCAGTCCTCAAAGACAGGTTCATGGCTACACCTTC. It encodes CASSPQRQVHGYTF.

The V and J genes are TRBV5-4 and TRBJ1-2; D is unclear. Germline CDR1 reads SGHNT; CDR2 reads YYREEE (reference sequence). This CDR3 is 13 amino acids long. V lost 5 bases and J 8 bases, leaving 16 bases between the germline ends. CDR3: CASSPGLSKGYTF. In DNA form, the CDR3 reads TGTGCCAGCAGTCCTGGACTATCTAAGGGCTACACCTTC. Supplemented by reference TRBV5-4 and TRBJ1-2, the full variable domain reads ETGVTQSPTHLIKTRGQQVTLRCSSQSGHNTVSWYQQALGQGPQFIFQYYREEENGRGNFPPRFSGLQFPNYSSELNVNALELDDSALYLCASSPGLSKGYTFGSGTRLTVV.

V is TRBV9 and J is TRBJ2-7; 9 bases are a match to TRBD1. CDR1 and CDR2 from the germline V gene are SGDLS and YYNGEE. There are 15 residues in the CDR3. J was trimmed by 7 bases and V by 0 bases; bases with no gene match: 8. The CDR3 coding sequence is TGTGCCAGCAGCGTAGCTACGGGACAGGGTTGGGAGCAGTACTTC. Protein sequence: CASSVATGQGWEQYF.

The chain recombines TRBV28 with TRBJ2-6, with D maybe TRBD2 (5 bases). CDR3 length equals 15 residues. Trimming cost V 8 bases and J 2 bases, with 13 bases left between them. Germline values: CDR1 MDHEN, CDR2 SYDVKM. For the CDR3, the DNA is TGTGCCAGCCATGTGGGAGCCACTGGGGCCAACGTCCTGACTTTC. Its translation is CASHVGATGANVLTF.

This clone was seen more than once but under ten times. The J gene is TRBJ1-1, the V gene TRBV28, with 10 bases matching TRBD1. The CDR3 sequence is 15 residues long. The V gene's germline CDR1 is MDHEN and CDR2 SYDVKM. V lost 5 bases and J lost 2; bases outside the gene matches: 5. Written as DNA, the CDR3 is TGTGCCAGCAGTAAGAAGACAGGGGGCAACACTGAAGCTTTCTTT. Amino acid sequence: CASSKKTGGNTEAFF.

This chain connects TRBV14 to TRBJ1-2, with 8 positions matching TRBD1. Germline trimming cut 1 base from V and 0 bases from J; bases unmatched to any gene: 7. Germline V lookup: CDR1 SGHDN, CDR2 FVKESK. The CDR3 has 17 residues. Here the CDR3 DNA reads TGTGCCAGCAGCCAAGTGGACAGGGCCTTCTCTAACTATGGCTACACCTTC. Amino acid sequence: CASSQVDRAFSNYGYTF.

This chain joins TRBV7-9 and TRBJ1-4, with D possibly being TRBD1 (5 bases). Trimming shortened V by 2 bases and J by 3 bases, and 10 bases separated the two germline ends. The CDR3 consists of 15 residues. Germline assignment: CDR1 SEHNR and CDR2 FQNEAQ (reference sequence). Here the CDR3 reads CASSLPGVANEKLFF. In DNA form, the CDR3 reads TGTGCCAGCAGCTTACCGGGGGTCGCTAATGAAAAACTGTTTTTT.

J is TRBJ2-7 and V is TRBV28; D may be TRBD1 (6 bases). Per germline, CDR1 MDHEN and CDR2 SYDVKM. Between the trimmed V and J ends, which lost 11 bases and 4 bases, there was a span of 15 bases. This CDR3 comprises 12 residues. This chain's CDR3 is CAAQGLAYEQYF. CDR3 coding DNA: TGTGCCGCACAGGGATTGGCGTACGAGCAGTACTTC.

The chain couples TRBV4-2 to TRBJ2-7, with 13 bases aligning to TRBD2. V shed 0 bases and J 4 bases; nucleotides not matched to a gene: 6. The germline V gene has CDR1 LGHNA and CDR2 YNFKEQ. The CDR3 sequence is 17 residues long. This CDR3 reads CASSQDGLLAGGYEQYF. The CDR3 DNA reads TGTGCCAGCAGCCAAGATGGCTTACTAGCGGGAGGGTACGAGCAGTACTTC.